This T cell receptor beta chain was captured in a study of blood T cell repertoires in COVID-19. Seattle participants joined during active infection and were tracked over time. Germline trimming cut 4 bases from V and 3 bases from J; bases unmatched to any gene: 9. Germline values: CDR1 SGHRS, CDR2 YFSETQ. The CDR3 runs 15 residues. In the study's own analysis: Amplification of reference gene primers provided the estimated nucleated cell counts. Produced via immunoSEQ multiplex PCR; TCRdb's table is partial and in-frame only. V and J calls and clone size are those listed in that table; D and trimming were worked out from the DNA. The sample yields around 100,000 clones, about 92% seen once.

The chain couples TRBV5-1 to TRBJ2-7; the match to TRBD1 covers 8 bases. Material for sequencing was peripheral blood. The receptor's source is a man aged 18 to 35 with COVID-19, enrolled during active disease. The CDR3 sequence: CASSDTGGYLYEQYF. The CDR3 coding sequence is TGCGCCAGCAGCGATACAGGGGGTTACCTCTACGAGCAGTACTTC.